Listed below are T cell receptor beta chains from one sample, sequenced in a study of T-cell reconstitution after alpha-beta-depleted transplantation in children. MiXCR, applied by TCRdb to the PCR reads, yields one record per CDR3 protein. Among fewer than 400,000 distinct CDR3 sequences listed, approximately 20% were seen once. This specimen was PBMCs, mostly from graft donor cells, taken 180 days after TCRalphabeta/CD19-depleted stem cell transplant. The origin of the receptors is a male patient between 5 and 17 years old who had a stem cell transplant for acute lymphoblastic leukemia, so the T cells may come from the graft donor. Each CDR3 is given with its conserved first and last residue. Each record gives: V gene, J gene, CDR3 protein.

TRBV29-1	TRBJ2-7	CSDELDRENYEQYF
TRBV11-2	TRBJ2-3	CASSHRDYGTDTQYF
TRBV5-1	TRBJ1-2	CASSLERGGKGALRPFLGYTF
TRBV27	TRBJ1-1	CATILNTEAFF
TRBV4-2	TRBJ2-7	CASSQLGGPSSYEQYF
TRBV5-1	TRBJ1-2	CASSTGQSTRYGYTF
TRBV28	TRBJ2-1	CASSLYGYNEQFF
TRBV5-1	TRBJ2-1	CASSFTSGINNEQFF
TRBV27	TRBJ2-1	CASSFPQGDTYNEQFF
TRBV10-3	TRBJ1-4	CAISVGQGGEKLFF
TRBV30	TRBJ1-5	CAWSDPGQGSLSRQPQHF
TRBV5-1	TRBJ2-5	CASSMDTPGETQYF
TRBV9	TRBJ1-1	CASSVDQGMNTEAFF
TRBV3-1	TRBJ1-1	CASSQIAGVGGTEAFF
TRBV7-2	TRBJ1-5	CASSPEAAGPQHF
TRBV29-1	TRBJ1-2	CSVPGPISYGYTF
TRBV7-3	TRBJ2-4	CASSLDSNRGVNIQYF
TRBV29-1	TRBJ2-1	CSVRRGRAGVGYNEQFF
TRBV15	TRBJ2-7	CATSRDYSGEQYF
TRBV5-1	TRBJ2-1	CASSLAGLAGLNEQFF
TRBV11-3	TRBJ2-1	CASRLRAYPWNEQFF
TRBV9	TRBJ2-4	CASSVGGWRDIQYF
TRBV6-5	TRBJ1-5	CASSYAGPRASNQPQHF
TRBV6-5	TRBJ2-2	CASSFTGTNTGELFF
TRBV12-3/TRBV12-4	TRBJ2-1	CASSPRTSGTNEQFF
TRBV6-1	TRBJ2-5	CASGTSGRVGETQYF
TRBV5-1	TRBJ2-2	CASSFLAVTGELFF
TRBV20-1	TRBJ2-1	CSGSAETNNEQFF
TRBV24-1	TRBJ2-1	CATSDTAGSYNEQFF